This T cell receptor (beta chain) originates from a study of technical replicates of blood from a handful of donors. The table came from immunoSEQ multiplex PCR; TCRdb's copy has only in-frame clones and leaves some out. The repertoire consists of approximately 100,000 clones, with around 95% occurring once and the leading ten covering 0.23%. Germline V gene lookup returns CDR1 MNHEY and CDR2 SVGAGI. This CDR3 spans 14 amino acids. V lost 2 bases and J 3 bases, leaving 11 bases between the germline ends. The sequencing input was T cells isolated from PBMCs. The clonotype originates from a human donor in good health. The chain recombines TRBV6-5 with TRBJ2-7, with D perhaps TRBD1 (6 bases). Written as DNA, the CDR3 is TGTGCCAGCAGTTACAGTAGGGGGAGCTACGAGCAGTACTTC. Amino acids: CASSYSRGSYEQYF.